This entry features one T cell receptor beta chain sequence. The data are from a study of T-cell memory formation after mild COVID-19. This CDR3 has 13 residues. The germline CDR1 and CDR2 sequences are GTSNPN and SVGIG (reference sequence). V lost 0 bases, J lost 10 bases, and 13 bases lay in between. Using its own MiXCR run on the 5' RACE reads, TCRdb lists one record per CDR3 protein. Among 65,000 to 90,000 distinct CDR3 sequences listed, roughly 13% were seen once. The TCR sequence derives from an adult woman who had mild COVID-19 (a few samples of this study predate the infection). Cell type and time point are not known. The V and J genes are TRBV30 and TRBJ2-1; maybe TRBD2 (5 bases). Sequencing used PBMCs or a T cell subset sorted from them (not recorded which). The CDR3 reads CAWSVLGSWEQFF. The CDR3 nucleotides read TGTGCCTGGAGTGTACTGGGGAGCTGGGAGCAGTTCTTC.